This T cell receptor (beta chain) derives from a study of T cells in Graves' hyperthyroidism and ophthalmopathy. RNA transcripts provided the source from which TCR beta CDR3 regions were amplified. During a first-round RT-PCR of the TCR CDR3, the HTBI primer set was used. TCRdb re-called the multiplex PCR reads through MiXCR, storing one row per CDR3 protein. The repertoire holds under 350,000 distinct CDR3 sequences, with 21% as singletons. The V gene end was trimmed by 3 bases and the J gene end by 4 bases; junction bases not matched to a gene: 3. The CDR3 runs to 16 residues. Germline V gene data show CDR1 as MDHEN and CDR2 as SYDVKM.

The sequence was obtained from a woman aged 45-59 years with Graves' hyperthyroidism. The sequenced sample was blood. The chain joins TRBV28 to TRBJ2-2, with TRBD2 matching over 12 bases. CDR3 in amino acids: CASSFTSGGSTGELFF. In DNA form, the CDR3 reads TGTGCCAGCAGTTTCACTAGCGGGGGGTCCACCGGGGAGCTGTTTTTT.